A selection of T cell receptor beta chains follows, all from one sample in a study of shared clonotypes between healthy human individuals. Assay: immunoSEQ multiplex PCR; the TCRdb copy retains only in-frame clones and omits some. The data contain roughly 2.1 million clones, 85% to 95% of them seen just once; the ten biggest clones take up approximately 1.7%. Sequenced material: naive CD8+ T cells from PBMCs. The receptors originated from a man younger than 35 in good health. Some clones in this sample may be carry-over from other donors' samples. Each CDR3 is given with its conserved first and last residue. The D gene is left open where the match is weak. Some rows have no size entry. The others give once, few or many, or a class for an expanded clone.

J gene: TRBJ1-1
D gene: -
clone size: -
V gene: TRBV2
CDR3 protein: CASITGGGEAFF
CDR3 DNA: TGTGCCAGCATTACGGGGGGGGGCGAAGCTTTCTTT

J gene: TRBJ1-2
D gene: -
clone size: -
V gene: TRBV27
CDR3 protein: CASTSGDGYTF
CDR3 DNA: TGTGCCAGCACTTCGGGGGATGGCTACACCTTC

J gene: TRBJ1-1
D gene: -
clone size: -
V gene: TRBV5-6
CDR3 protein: CASSLVRRANTEAFF
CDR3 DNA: TGTGCCAGCAGCTTGGTGCGCAGGGCGAACACTGAAGCTTTCTTT

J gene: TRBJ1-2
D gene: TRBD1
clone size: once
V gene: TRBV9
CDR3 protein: CASSVLPGPKDSVGGLNYGYTF
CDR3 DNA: TGTGCCAGCAGCGTCCTGCCGGGACCAAAGGATTCGGTAGGGGGCCTTAACTATGGCTACACCTTC

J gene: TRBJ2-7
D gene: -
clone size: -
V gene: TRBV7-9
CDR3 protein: CASSWNVEQYF
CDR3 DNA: TGTGCCAGCAGCTGGAACGTCGAGCAGTACTTC

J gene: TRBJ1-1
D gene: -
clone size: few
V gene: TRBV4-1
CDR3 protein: CASSQGSGTTEAFF
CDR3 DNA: TGCGCCAGCAGCCAAGGATCGGGCACCACTGAAGCTTTCTTT

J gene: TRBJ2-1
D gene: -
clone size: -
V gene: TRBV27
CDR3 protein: CASSFGVYNEQFF
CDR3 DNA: TGTGCCAGCAGTTTCGGAGTATACAATGAGCAGTTCTTC

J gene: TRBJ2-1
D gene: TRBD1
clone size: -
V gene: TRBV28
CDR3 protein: CASTPPRSRTGWDEQFF
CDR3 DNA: TGTGCCAGCACACCTCCCCGTTCTCGGACAGGGTGGGATGAGCAGTTCTTC

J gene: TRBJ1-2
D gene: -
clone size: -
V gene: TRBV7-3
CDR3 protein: CASSLPRGTLSYGYTF
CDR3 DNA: TGTGCCAGCAGCCTCCCCCGAGGGACATTAAGCTATGGCTACACCTTC

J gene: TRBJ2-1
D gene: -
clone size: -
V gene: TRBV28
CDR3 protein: CASSLLTGGENEQFF
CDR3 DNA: TGTGCCAGCAGTTTATTAACAGGTGGAGAGAATGAGCAGTTCTTC

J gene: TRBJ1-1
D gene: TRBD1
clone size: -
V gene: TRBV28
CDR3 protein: CASTLTGMNTEAFF
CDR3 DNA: TGTGCCAGCACCCTGACAGGGATGAACACTGAAGCTTTCTTT

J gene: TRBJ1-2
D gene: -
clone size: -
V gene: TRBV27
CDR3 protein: CASSFSGGEKGYTF
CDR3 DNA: TGTGCCAGCAGTTTCTCTGGGGGCGAAAAAGGCTACACCTTC

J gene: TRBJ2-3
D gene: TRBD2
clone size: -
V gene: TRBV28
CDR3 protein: CASSFGTSQQAYTQYF
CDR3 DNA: TGTGCCAGCAGTTTCGGGACTAGCCAGCAAGCGTATACGCAGTATTTT

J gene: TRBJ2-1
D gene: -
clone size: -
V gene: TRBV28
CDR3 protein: CASTHSPLAHLFNEQFF
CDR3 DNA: TGTGCCAGCACTCACTCACCTCTAGCCCACCTTTTTAATGAGCAGTTCTTC

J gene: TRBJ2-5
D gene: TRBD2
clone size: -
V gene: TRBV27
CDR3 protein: CASSLLIPSGPKETQYF
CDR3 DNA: TGTGCCAGCAGTTTATTAATTCCTAGCGGGCCTAAAGAGACCCAGTACTTC

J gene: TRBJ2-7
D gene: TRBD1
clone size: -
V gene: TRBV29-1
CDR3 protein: CSASPGQGYEQYF
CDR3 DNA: TGCAGCGCTTCACCCGGACAGGGTTACGAGCAGTACTTC

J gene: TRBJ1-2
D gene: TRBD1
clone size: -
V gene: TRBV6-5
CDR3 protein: CASSSGTGTFGYTF
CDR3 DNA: TGTGCCAGCAGCTCCGGGACAGGGACTTTTGGCTACACCTTC

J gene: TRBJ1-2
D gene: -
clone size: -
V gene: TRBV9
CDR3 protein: CASSVAAGTNYGYTF
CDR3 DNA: TGTGCCAGCAGCGTAGCTGCAGGGACTAACTATGGCTACACCTTC

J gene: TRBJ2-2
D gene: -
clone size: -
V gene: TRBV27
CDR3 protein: CASSLEWTGELFF
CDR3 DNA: TGTGCCAGCAGTTTGGAGTGGACCGGGGAGCTGTTTTTT

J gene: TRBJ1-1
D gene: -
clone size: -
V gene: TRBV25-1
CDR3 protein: CASSDEDTEAFF
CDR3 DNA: TGTGCCAGCAGTGATGAGGACACTGAAGCTTTCTTT

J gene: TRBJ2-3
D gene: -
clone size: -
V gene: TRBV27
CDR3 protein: CASSLAFGTDTQYF
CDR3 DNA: TGTGCCAGCAGTTTAGCGTTTGGTACAGATACGCAGTATTTT

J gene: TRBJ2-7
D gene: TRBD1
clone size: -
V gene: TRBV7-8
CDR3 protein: CASRGKGQGPAEQYF
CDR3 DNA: TGTGCCAGCAGGGGGAAAGGACAGGGTCCTGCTGAGCAGTACTTC

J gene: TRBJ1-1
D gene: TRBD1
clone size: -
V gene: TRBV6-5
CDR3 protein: CASSAGTGHMTEAFF
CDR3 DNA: TGTGCCAGCAGTGCCGGGACAGGCCATATGACTGAAGCTTTCTTT

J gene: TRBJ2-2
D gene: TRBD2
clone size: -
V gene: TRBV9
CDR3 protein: CASSEDSGSRELFF
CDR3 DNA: TGTGCCAGCAGCGAGGATAGCGGGAGTAGGGAGCTGTTTTTT

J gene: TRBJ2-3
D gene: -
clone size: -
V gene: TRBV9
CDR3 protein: CASSQSGSTDTQYF
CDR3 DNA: TGTGCCAGCAGCCAAAGCGGGAGCACAGATACGCAGTATTTT

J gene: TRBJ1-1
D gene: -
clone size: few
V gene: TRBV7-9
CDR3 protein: CASRGGNTEAFF
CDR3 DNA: TGTGCCAGCAGAGGGGGGAACACTGAAGCTTTCTTT

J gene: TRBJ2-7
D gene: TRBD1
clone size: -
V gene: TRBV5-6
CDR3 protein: CASSLKGAHEQYF
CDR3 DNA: TGTGCCAGCAGCTTAAAGGGGGCCCACGAGCAGTACTTC

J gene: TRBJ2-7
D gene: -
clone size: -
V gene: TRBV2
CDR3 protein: CASARDGRSEQYF
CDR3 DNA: TGTGCCAGCGCCCGGGACGGGCGGAGCGAGCAGTACTTC